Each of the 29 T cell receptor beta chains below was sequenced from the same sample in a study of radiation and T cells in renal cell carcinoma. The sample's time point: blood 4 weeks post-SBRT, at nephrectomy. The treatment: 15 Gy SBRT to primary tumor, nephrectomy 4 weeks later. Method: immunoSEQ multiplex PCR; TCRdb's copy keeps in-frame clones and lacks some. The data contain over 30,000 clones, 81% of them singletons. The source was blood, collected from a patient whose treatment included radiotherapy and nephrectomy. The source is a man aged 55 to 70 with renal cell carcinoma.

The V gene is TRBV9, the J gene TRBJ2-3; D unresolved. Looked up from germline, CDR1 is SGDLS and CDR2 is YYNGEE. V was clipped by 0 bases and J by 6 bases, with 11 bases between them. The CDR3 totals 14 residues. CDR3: CASSVADRLDTQYF. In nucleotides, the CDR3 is TGTGCCAGCAGCGTAGCAGACCGCCTGGATACGCAGTATTTT.

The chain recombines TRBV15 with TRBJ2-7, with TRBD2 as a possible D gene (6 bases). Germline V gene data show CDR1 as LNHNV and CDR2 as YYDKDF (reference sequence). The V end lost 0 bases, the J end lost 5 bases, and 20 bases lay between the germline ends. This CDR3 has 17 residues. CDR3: CATSREKTTGLLDEQYF. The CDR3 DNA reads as TGTGCCACCAGCAGAGAGAAAACCACGGGACTGCTTGACGAGCAGTACTTC.

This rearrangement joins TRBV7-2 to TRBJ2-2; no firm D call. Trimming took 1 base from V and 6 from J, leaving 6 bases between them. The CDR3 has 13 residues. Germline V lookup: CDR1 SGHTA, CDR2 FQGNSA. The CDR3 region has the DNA TGTGCCAGCAGCTTAGTAAGCTCCGGGGAGCTGTTTTTT. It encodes CASSLVSSGELFF.

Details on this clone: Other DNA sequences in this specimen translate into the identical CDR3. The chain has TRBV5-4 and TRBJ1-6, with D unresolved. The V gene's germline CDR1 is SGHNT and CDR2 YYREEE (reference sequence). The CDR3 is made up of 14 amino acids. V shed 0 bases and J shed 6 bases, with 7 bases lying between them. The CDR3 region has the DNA TGTGCCAGCAGCTTGGACAGCGGTAATTCACCCCTCCACTTT. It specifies CASSLDSGNSPLHF. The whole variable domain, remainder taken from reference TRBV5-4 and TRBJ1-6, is ETGVTQSPTHLIKTRGQQVTLRCSSQSGHNTVSWYQQALGQGPQFIFQYYREEENGRGNFPPRFSGLQFPNYSSELNVNALELDDSALYLCASSLDSGNSPLHFGNGTRLTVT.

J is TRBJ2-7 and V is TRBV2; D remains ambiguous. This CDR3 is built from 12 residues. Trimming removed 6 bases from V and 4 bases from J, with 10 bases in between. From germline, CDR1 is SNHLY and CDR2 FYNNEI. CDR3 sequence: CASSRLGYEQYF. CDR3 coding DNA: TGTGCCAGCAGCAGGTTGGGGTACGAGCAGTACTTC.

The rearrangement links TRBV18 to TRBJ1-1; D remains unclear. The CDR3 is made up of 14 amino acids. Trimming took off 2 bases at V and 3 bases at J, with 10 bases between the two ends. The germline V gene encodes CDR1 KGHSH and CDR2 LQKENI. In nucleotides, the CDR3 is TGTGCCAGCTCACCAAGCACGAGAGACACTGAAGCTTTCTTT. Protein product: CASSPSTRDTEAFF.

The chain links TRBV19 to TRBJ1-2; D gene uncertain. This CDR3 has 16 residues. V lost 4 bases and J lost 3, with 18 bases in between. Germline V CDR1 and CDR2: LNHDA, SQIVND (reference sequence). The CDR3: CASSTAPSRRDYGYTF. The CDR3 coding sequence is TGTGCCAGTAGTACCGCACCCTCCCGCAGAGACTATGGCTACACCTTC.

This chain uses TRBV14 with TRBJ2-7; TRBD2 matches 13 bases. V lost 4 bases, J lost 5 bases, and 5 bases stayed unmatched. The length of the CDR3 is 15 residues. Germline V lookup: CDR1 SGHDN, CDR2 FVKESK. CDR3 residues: CASSLGLAGVHEQYF. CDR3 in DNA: TGTGCCAGCAGCCTCGGACTAGCGGGAGTACACGAGCAGTACTTC.

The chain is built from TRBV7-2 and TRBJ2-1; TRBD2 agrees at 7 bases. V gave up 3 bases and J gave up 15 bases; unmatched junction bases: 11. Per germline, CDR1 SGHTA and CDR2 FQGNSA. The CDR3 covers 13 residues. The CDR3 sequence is CASSFGRGDLVFF. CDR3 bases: TGTGCCAGCAGCTTCGGTCGGGGGGACCTGGTGTTCTTC.

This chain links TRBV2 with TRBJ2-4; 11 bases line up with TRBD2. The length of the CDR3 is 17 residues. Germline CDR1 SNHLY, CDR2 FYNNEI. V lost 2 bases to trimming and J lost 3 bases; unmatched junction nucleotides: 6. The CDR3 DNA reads TGTGCCAGCAGTGAAAAACTAGCGGGAGCTCTCAAAAACATTCAGTACTTC. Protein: CASSEKLAGALKNIQYF. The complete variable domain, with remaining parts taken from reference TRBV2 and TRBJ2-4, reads EPEVTQTPSHQVTQMGQEVILRCVPISNHLYFYWYRQILGQKVEFLVSFYNNEISEKSEIFDDQFSVERPDGSNFTLKIRSTKLEDSAMYFCASSEKLAGALKNIQYFGAGTRLSVL.

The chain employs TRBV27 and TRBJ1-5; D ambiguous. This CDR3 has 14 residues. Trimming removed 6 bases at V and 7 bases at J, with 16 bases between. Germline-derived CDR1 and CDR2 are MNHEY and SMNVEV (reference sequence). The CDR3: CASSPSAFPQPQHF. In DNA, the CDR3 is TGTGCCAGCAGCCCCTCTGCGTTTCCCCAGCCCCAGCATTTT.

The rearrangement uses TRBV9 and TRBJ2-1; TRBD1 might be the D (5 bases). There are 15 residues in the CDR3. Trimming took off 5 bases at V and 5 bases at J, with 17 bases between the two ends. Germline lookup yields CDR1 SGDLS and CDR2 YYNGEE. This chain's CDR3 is CASSQGWGTNNEQFF. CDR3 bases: TGTGCCAGCAGTCAAGGCTGGGGCACCAACAATGAGCAGTTCTTC.

In DNA, the CDR3 is TGCAGTGCTAGGCGTGAAAAACTGTTTTTT. Translated: CSARREKLFF. The V gene is TRBV20-1, the J gene TRBJ1-4; D not certain. CDR3 length: 10 residues. Trimming took 3 bases from V and 7 from J, leaving 3 bases between them. CDR1 and CDR2 from the germline V gene are DFQATT and SNEGSKA (reference sequence).

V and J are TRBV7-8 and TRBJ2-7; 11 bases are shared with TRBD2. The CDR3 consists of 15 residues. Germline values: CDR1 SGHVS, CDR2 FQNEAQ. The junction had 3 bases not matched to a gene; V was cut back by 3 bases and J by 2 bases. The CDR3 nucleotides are TGTGCCAGCAGCTTCGGGACTAGCGGAACCTACGAGCAGTACTTC. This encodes CASSFGTSGTYEQYF.

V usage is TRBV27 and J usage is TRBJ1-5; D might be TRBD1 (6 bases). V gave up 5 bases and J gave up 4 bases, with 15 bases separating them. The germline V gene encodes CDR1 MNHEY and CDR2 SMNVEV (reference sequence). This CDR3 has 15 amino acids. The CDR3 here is CASSRGATLNQPQHF. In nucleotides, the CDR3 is TGTGCCAGCAGTAGGGGGGCCACTCTTAATCAGCCCCAGCATTTT.

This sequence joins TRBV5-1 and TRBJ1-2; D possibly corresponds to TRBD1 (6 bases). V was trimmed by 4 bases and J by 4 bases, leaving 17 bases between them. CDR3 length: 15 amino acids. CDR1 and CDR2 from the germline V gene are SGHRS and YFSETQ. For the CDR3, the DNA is TGCGCCAGCAGCCCGAAACAGGGCGGCGCCTATGGCTACACCTTC. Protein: CASSPKQGGAYGYTF.

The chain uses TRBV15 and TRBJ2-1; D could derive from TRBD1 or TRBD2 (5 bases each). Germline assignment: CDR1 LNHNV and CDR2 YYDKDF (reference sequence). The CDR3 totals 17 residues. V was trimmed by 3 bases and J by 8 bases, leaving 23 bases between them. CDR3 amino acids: CATSRDLTGTSIDEQFF. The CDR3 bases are TGTGCCACCAGCAGGGATTTAACCGGGACCTCCATCGATGAGCAGTTCTTC.

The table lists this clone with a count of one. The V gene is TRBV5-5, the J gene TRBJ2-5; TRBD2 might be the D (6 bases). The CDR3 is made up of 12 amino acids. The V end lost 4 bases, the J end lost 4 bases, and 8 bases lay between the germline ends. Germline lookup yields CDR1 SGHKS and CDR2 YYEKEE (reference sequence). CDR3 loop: CASSRRGETQYF. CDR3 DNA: TGTGCCAGCAGCCGGAGGGGAGAGACCCAGTACTTC.

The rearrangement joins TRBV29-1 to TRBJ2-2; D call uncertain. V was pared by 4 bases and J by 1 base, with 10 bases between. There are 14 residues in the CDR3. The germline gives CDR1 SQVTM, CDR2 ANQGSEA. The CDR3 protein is CSVGTSLNTGELFF. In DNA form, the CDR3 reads TGCAGCGTTGGTACGTCTCTGAACACCGGGGAGCTGTTTTTT.

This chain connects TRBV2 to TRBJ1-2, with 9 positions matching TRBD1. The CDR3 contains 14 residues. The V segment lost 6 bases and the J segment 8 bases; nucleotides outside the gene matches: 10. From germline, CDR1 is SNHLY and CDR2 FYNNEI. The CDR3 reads CASSGPGQGIGYTF. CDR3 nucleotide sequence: TGTGCCAGCAGCGGACCCGGACAGGGGATCGGCTACACCTTC. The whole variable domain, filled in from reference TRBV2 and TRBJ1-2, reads EPEVTQTPSHQVTQMGQEVILRCVPISNHLYFYWYRQILGQKVEFLVSFYNNEISEKSEIFDDQFSVERPDGSNFTLKIRSTKLEDSAMYFCASSGPGQGIGYTFGSGTRLTVV.

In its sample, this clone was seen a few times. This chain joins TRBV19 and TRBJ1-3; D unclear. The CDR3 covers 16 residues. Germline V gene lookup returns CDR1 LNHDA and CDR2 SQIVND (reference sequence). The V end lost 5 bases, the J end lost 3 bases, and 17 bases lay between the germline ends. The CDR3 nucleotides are TGTGCCAGTAGTCCGTCTGGTAGCGGGGTTGGAAACACCATATATTTT. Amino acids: CASSPSGSGVGNTIYF.

The CDR3 bases are TGTGCCAGTAGCGGACTAGCGGGAGTTCCAAGGGCCCAGTACTTC. As protein: CASSGLAGVPRAQYF. The chain is built from TRBV19 and TRBJ2-5; 13 bases are a match to TRBD2. There are 15 residues in the CDR3. Germline assignment: CDR1 LNHDA and CDR2 SQIVND (reference sequence). V was pared by 6 bases and J by 9 bases, with 10 bases of the junction left unmatched.

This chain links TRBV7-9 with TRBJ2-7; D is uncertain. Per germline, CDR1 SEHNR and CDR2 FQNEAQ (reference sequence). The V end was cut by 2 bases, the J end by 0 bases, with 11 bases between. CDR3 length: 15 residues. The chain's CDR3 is CASSLNPGSSYEQYF. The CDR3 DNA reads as TGTGCCAGCAGCTTAAACCCTGGGTCCTCCTACGAGCAGTACTTC. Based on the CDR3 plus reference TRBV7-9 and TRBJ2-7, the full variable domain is DTGVSQNPRHKITKRGQNVTFRCDPISEHNRLYWYRQTLGQGPEFLTYFQNEAQLEKSRLLSDRFSAERPKGSFSTLEIQRTEQGDSAMYLCASSLNPGSSYEQYFGPGTRLTVT.

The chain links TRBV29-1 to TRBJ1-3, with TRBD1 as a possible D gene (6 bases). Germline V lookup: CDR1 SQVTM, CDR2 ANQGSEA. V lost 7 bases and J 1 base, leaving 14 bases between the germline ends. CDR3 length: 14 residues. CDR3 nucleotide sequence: TGCAGCGCAGGACAGATGAATTCTGGAAACACCATATATTTT. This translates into CSAGQMNSGNTIYF.

This CDR3 reads CASSLLPLYTGANVLTF. CDR3 DNA: TGTGCCAGCAGTTTATTGCCTTTATATACTGGGGCCAACGTCCTGACTTTC. V usage is TRBV27 and J usage is TRBJ2-6; D remains unclear. The CDR3 runs 17 residues. Germline V gene lookup returns CDR1 MNHEY and CDR2 SMNVEV (reference sequence). The V and J ends lost 1 base and 2 bases respectively, with 12 bases between them.

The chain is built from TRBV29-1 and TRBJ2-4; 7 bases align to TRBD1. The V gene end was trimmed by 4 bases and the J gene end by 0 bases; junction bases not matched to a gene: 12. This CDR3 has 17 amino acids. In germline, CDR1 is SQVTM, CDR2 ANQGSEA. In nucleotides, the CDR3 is TGCAGCGTTGTTGGGGGACAGTTCCTTCTAGCCAAAAACATTCAGTACTTC. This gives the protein CSVVGGQFLLAKNIQYF.

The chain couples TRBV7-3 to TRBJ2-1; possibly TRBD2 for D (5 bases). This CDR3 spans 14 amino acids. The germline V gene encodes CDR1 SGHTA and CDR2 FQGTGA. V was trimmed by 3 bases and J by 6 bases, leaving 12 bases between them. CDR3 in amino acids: CASSFGLATNEQFF. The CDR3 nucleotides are TGTGCCAGCAGCTTTGGGCTAGCAACCAATGAGCAGTTCTTC.

Here the CDR3 DNA reads TGTGCCAGTAGTAAGGAGGCAGCCTATGGCTACACCTTC. Translated, it gives CASSKEAAYGYTF. The chain carries TRBV19 and TRBJ1-2; D unresolved. The germline V gene has CDR1 LNHDA and CDR2 SQIVND (reference sequence). V was shortened by 4 bases and J by 4 bases, with 10 bases between the two germline ends. This CDR3 has 13 amino acids.

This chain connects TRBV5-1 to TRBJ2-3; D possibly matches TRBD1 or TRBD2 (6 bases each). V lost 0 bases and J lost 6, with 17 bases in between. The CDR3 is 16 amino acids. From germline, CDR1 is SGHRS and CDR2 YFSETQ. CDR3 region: CASSLGLADQGDTQYF. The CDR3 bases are TGCGCCAGCAGCTTGGGGTTAGCGGACCAGGGGGATACGCAGTATTTT. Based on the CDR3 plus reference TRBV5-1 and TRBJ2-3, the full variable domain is KAGVTQTPRYLIKTRGQQVTLSCSPISGHRSVSWYQQTPGQGLQFLFEYFSETQRNKGNFPGRFSGRQFSNSRSEMNVSTLELGDSALYLCASSLGLADQGDTQYFGPGTRLTVL.